The 27 T cell receptor beta chains given below trace back to one sample, sequenced in a study of cytomegalovirus exposure and HLA in healthy donors. In the PCR, 60 Vbeta and 13 Jbeta primers were used. TCRdb's table, derived via immunoSEQ multiplex PCR, lists solely in-frame clones and lacks some. The data show about 200,000 clones, about 70% seen once. The sample taken for sequencing was PBMCs. These TCRs come from a middle-aged man in good health and CMV-seropositive.

The J gene is TRBJ1-1, the V gene TRBV7-6; the D is unclear. CDR1 is SGHVS, CDR2 FNYEAQ, per germline. V shed 5 bases and J shed 10 bases, with 17 bases lying between them. This CDR3 spans 13 amino acids. The CDR3 DNA reads as TGTGCCAGCAGCCAACGAGAGAAGGAGGGAGCTTTCTTT. Translation: CASSQREKEGAFF.

This clone was seen more than once but under ten times. The chain carries TRBV6-4 and TRBJ1-2, with D possibly TRBD1 on 6 matching bases. V lost 3 bases and J 8 bases, leaving 19 bases between the germline ends. The CDR3 has 15 residues. Germline-derived CDR1 and CDR2 are MRHNA and SNTAGT. The CDR3 loop reads CASSETDGGRGGYTF. In DNA form, the CDR3 reads TGTGCCAGCAGTGAGACGGACGGGGGGCGCGGAGGCTACACCTTC.

J is TRBJ2-5 and V is TRBV29-1, with 7 bases matching TRBD2. This CDR3 comprises 13 residues. The V and J ends lost 4 bases and 7 bases, in that order; junction bases with no gene match: 9. Germline V gene lookup returns CDR1 SQVTM and CDR2 ANQGSEA. The CDR3 coding sequence is TGCAGCGTTGGAACTAGCGCCGAGGGGACCCAGTACTTC. Translation: CSVGTSAEGTQYF.

The CDR3 reads CASSFTGGNQPQHF. CDR3 coding DNA: TGTGCCAGCAGCTTTACAGGGGGCAATCAGCCCCAGCATTTT. The genes are TRBV7-8 and TRBJ1-5; the match to TRBD1 covers 7 bases. Germline CDR1 reads SGHVS; CDR2 reads FQNEAQ. This CDR3 is 14 amino acids long. The V gene end was trimmed by 3 bases and the J gene end by 2 bases; junction bases not matched to a gene: 1. Together with reference TRBV7-8 and TRBJ1-5, the CDR3 gives the full variable domain: GAGVSQSPRYKVAKRGQDVALRCDPISGHVSLFWYQQALGQGPEFLTYFQNEAQLDKSGLPSDRFFAERPEGSVSTLKIQRTQQEDSAVYLCASSFTGGNQPQHFGDGTRLSIL.

V usage is TRBV5-5 and J usage is TRBJ2-5, with TRBD1 identical over 12 bases. This CDR3 has 18 residues. CDR1 SGHKS and CDR2 YYEKEE come from the germline V gene (reference sequence). V gave up 2 bases and J gave up 5 bases; unmatched junction bases: 13. The CDR3 protein is CASSLTPGTGGARETQYF. The CDR3 DNA reads as TGTGCCAGCAGCTTAACTCCCGGGACAGGGGGCGCGAGGGAGACCCAGTACTTC.

The chain has TRBV7-9 and TRBJ2-3, with 9 bases matching TRBD2. V trimming: 0 bases; J trimming: 1 base; junction bases outside the gene matches: 2. The CDR3 runs 16 residues. Germline CDR1 and CDR2: SEHNR and FQNEAQ (reference sequence). The CDR3 here is CASSLAAGGGTDTQYF. DNA for the CDR3: TGTGCCAGCAGCTTAGCAGCGGGGGGAGGCACAGATACGCAGTATTTT.

V and J are TRBV4-3 and TRBJ2-2, with D unresolved. Germline V gene data show CDR1 as LGHNA and CDR2 as YSLEER. This CDR3 has 17 amino acids. V was clipped by 1 base and J by 0 bases, with 12 bases between them. Here the CDR3 DNA reads TGCGCCAGCAGCCAAGTTAGAGCTACTCCGAACACCGGGGAGCTGTTTTTT. Translating it yields CASSQVRATPNTGELFF.

This chain links TRBV7-9 with TRBJ2-7, with D maybe TRBD1 (6 bases). The germline gives CDR1 SEHNR, CDR2 FQNEAQ (reference sequence). The CDR3 is made up of 12 amino acids. V was shortened by 4 bases and J by 5 bases, with 9 bases between the two germline ends. CDR3 in amino acids: CASSSQGNEQYF. The CDR3 region has the DNA TGTGCCAGCAGCTCGCAGGGGAACGAGCAGTACTTC.

The rearrangement uses TRBV7-9 and TRBJ2-7; 10 nucleotides align to TRBD1. The length of the CDR3 is 15 residues. V dropped 4 bases and J dropped 6; count of bases not matched to a gene: 9. Germline CDR1 and CDR2: SEHNR and FQNEAQ (reference sequence). The CDR3 bases are TGTGCCAGCAGCTCGTGGACAGGGGGATTCATCGAGCAGTACTTC. The encoded protein is CASSSWTGGFIEQYF.

This rearrangement joins TRBV6-1 to TRBJ1-4, with D tentatively TRBD1 (6 bases). V gave up 1 base and J gave up 2 bases, with 11 bases separating them. The CDR3 length is 16 residues. The germline gives CDR1 MNHNS, CDR2 SASEGT. In nucleotides, the CDR3 is TGTGCCAGCAGTGAAGTGAGGGGGACGACTAATGAAAAACTGTTTTTT. Its protein product is CASSEVRGTTNEKLFF.

The chain carries TRBV4-1 and TRBJ2-5, with D possibly matching TRBD1 (6 bases). The CDR3 loop spans 14 amino acids. The germline V gene has CDR1 MGHRA and CDR2 YSYEKL. Deletions cut 2 bases from V and 5 bases from J, with 12 bases between. DNA for the CDR3: TGCGCCAGCAGCCAACGGACAAGGGGGGAGACCCAGTACTTC. It is translated as CASSQRTRGETQYF.

Only a few counts were recorded for this clone. The V call is TRBV4-1, the J call TRBJ2-2, with 12 bases aligning to TRBD2. The junction had 2 bases not matched to a gene; V was cut back by 0 bases and J by 6 bases. The CDR3 covers 16 residues. Germline CDR1 MGHRA, CDR2 YSYEKL. CDR3 region: CASSQEASGGAGELFF. The CDR3 coding sequence is TGCGCCAGCAGCCAAGAGGCTAGCGGGGGGGCCGGGGAGCTGTTTTTT.

This clone was seen only a few times. The chain couples TRBV7-2 to TRBJ2-1, with a weak D call TRBD1 (5 bases). Trimming left V 2 bases short and J 3 bases short, with 11 bases between. The CDR3 covers 15 residues. The germline V gene encodes CDR1 SGHTA and CDR2 FQGNSA. CDR3 sequence (DNA): TGTGCCAGCAGCTTAAGGGGTAAGCTCTACAATGAGCAGTTCTTC. Translating gives CASSLRGKLYNEQFF.

V gene TRBV5-4 combines with J gene TRBJ1-6; possible D gene TRBD1, 5 bases. The germline V gene has CDR1 SGHNT and CDR2 YYREEE (reference sequence). Trimming took 0 bases from V and 10 from J, leaving 17 bases between them. The CDR3 has 16 residues. The CDR3 loop reads CASSLVAGPGESPLHF. The CDR3 bases are TGTGCCAGCAGCTTGGTTGCAGGGCCGGGTGAGTCACCCCTCCACTTT.

V is TRBV4-1 and J is TRBJ1-3, with a possible D match to TRBD1 (6 bases). The CDR3 contains 15 residues. Germline-derived CDR1 and CDR2 are MGHRA and YSYEKL. The V end was cut by 3 bases, the J end by 2 bases, with 11 bases between. The CDR3 DNA is TGCGCCAGCAGCCAGCCCAGGGGTGCTGGAAACACCATATATTTT. Its protein is CASSQPRGAGNTIYF.

There are a few counts of this clone. The V gene is TRBV6-1, the J gene TRBJ2-3, with D perhaps matching TRBD2 (6 bases). There are 14 residues in the CDR3. Germline V gene sequence: CDR1 MNHNS, CDR2 SASEGT. The germline V and J ends were trimmed by 5 bases and 6 bases, with 15 bases remaining between them. CDR3 DNA: TGTGCCAGCAGTCCCCTCGGAGGGCAGGATACGCAGTATTTT. Encoded protein: CASSPLGGQDTQYF.

About this clone: Its ends do not fully match the called genes, so a read error is possible. The CDR3 spells CSALRGQGVIF. The CDR3 DNA is TGCAGTGCCCTCCGGGGACAGGGGGTAATCTTC. The chain links TRBV20-1 to TRBJ2-1, with 11 bases that match TRBD1. The CDR3 runs 11 residues. Germline values: CDR1 DFQATT, CDR2 SNEGSKA (reference sequence).

CDR3: CASSFGIGGGGSQPQHF. The CDR3 DNA is TGTGCCAGCAGCTTCGGTATTGGGGGAGGAGGTAGCCAGCCCCAGCATTTT. J is TRBJ1-5 and V is TRBV5-8; TRBD1 is a possible D gene (5 bases). Germline V gene data show CDR1 as SGHTS and CDR2 as YDEGEE. V lost 2 bases and J 7 bases, leaving 22 bases between the germline ends. CDR3 size: 17 residues. Variable domain in full (rest from reference TRBV5-8 and TRBJ1-5): EAGVTQSPTHLIKTRGQQATLRCSPISGHTSVYWYQQALGLGLQFLLWYDEGEERNRGNFPPRFSGRQFPNYSSELNVNALELEDSALYLCASSFGIGGGGSQPQHFGDGTRLSIL.

The chain uses TRBV7-3 and TRBJ2-3, with TRBD2 matching over 7 bases. Germline CDR1 and CDR2: SGHTA and FQGTGA. The CDR3 covers 16 residues. Germline trimming cut 0 bases from V and 5 bases from J; bases unmatched to any gene: 8. DNA of the CDR3: TGTGCCAGCAGCTTAACTCCCAGCGGGGCAGGAGATACGCAGTATTTT. This codes for CASSLTPSGAGDTQYF.

V and J are TRBV19 and TRBJ2-1; 7 bases are a match to TRBD2. The junction had 5 bases not matched to a gene; V was cut back by 6 bases and J by 0 bases. The CDR3 loop spans 15 amino acids. Germline loops: CDR1 LNHDA, CDR2 SQIVND (reference sequence). CDR3 protein: CASSSGLNSYNEQFF. CDR3 nucleotides: TGTGCCAGTAGCTCGGGACTAAACTCCTACAATGAGCAGTTCTTC.

V is TRBV10-2 and J is TRBJ1-1; no definite D call. The CDR3 is made up of 13 amino acids. Germline-derived CDR1 and CDR2 are WSHSY and SAAADI. Trimming took off 0 bases at V and 0 bases at J, with 2 bases between the two ends. This chain's CDR3 is CASSESMNTEAFF. The CDR3 DNA reads as TGCGCCAGCAGTGAGTCTATGAACACTGAAGCTTTCTTT.

Only a few counts were recorded for this clone. The chain links TRBV11-2 to TRBJ2-4; a weak D match, TRBD2 (7 bases). Looked up from germline, CDR1 is SGHAT and CDR2 is FQNNGV. V dropped 1 base and J dropped 6 bases, with 16 bases sitting between them. This CDR3 region has 16 residues. The CDR3 nucleotides read TGTGCCAGCAGCTTAGCGGCGGCGGGGGCCGTAAACATTCAGTACTTC. Amino acid sequence: CASSLAAAGAVNIQYF.

The gene calls are TRBV4-1 and TRBJ1-6; TRBD1 agrees at 7 bases. This CDR3 has 16 residues. V gave up 1 base and J gave up 4 bases; unmatched junction bases: 4. Per the germline V gene, CDR1 is MGHRA and CDR2 is YSYEKL. CDR3 sequence reads: CASSQGQGSYNSPLHF. CDR3 nucleotides: TGCGCCAGCAGCCAAGGACAGGGTAGTTATAATTCACCCCTCCACTTT.

V gene TRBV5-4 combines with J gene TRBJ2-7, with 8 bases matching TRBD2. With V trimmed by 4 bases and J by 6 bases, 9 bases remained unmatched. Germline CDR1 and CDR2: SGHNT and YYREEE (reference sequence). CDR3 size: 14 residues. The CDR3 nucleotides are TGTGCCAGCAGCCTCCCAGCGGGGGTCGGCGAGCAGTACTTC. It translates to CASSLPAGVGEQYF. The variable domain in full, with the rest retrieved from reference TRBV5-4 and TRBJ2-7, is ETGVTQSPTHLIKTRGQQVTLRCSSQSGHNTVSWYQQALGQGPQFIFQYYREEENGRGNFPPRFSGLQFPNYSSELNVNALELDDSALYLCASSLPAGVGEQYFGPGTRLTVT.

J is TRBJ2-1 and V is TRBV7-9; D is undetermined. Trimming pared 5 bases from V and 5 bases from J, leaving 7 bases between. Germline lookup yields CDR1 SEHNR and CDR2 FQNEAQ (reference sequence). The CDR3 totals 12 residues. The CDR3, as DNA: TGTGCCAGCAGCCAGGATCACAATGAGCAGTTCTTC. Amino acids: CASSQDHNEQFF.

This clone was seen more than once but under ten times. V gene TRBV6-5 combines with J gene TRBJ1-1, with D hard to call. Germline CDR1 reads MNHEY; CDR2 reads SVGAGI. CDR3 size: 15 residues. V lost 8 bases and J 3 bases, leaving 19 bases between the germline ends. The CDR3 region is CASGMMGGSYTEAFF. The CDR3 DNA reads as TGTGCCAGCGGGATGATGGGAGGGAGTTACACTGAAGCTTTCTTT.

This chain links TRBV4-1 with TRBJ2-7; no clear D. Trimming removed 3 bases at V and 3 bases at J, with 9 bases between. The germline V gene encodes CDR1 MGHRA and CDR2 YSYEKL. The CDR3 runs to 13 residues. The CDR3 DNA reads as TGCGCCAGCAGCCAGTCAGCAGGCTACGAGCAGTACTTC. Its translation: CASSQSAGYEQYF.